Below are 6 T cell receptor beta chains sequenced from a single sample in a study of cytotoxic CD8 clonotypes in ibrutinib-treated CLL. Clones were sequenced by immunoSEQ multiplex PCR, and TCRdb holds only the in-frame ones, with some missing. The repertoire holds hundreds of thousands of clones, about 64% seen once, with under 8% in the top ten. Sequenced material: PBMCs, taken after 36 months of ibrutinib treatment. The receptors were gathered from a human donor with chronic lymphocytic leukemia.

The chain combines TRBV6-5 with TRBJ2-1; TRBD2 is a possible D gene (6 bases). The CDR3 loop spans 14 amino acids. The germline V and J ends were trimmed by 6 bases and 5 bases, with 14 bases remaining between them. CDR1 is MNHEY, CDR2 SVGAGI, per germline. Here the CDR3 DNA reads TGTGCCAGCAGGCCGCTGGGGGGTAACAATGAGCAGTTCTTC. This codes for CASRPLGGNNEQFF.

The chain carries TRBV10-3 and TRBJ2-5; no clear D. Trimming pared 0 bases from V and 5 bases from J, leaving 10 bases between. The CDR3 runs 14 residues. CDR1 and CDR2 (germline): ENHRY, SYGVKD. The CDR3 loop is CAISESMGKETQYF. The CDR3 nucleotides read TGTGCCATCAGTGAGTCGATGGGGAAGGAGACCCAGTACTTC.

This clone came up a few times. The CDR3 nucleotides read TGTGCCAGCTCAGAGGACATGGCCTACGAGCAGTACTTC. Protein: CASSEDMAYEQYF. The chain carries TRBV18 and TRBJ2-7; maybe TRBD1 (5 bases). The CDR3 spans 13 residues. V was pared by 5 bases and J by 2 bases, with 10 bases between. Germline assignment: CDR1 KGHSH and CDR2 LQKENI.

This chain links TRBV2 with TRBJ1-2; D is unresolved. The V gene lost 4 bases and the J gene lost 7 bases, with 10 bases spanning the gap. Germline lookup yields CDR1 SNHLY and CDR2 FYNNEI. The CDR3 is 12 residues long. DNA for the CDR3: TGTGCCAGCAGTGTGCCGGGCACTGGCTACACCTTC. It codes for CASSVPGTGYTF.

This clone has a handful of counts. CDR3: CASSPGAGTLYSNQPQHF. As DNA, the CDR3 is TGTGCCAGCAGCCCTGGGGCAGGGACGCTTTATAGCAATCAGCCCCAGCATTTT. V gene TRBV28 combines with J gene TRBJ1-5, with a tentative D call TRBD1 (5 bases). Germline values: CDR1 MDHEN, CDR2 SYDVKM. This CDR3 region has 18 residues. Deletions cut 6 bases from V and 0 bases from J, with 21 bases between. Complete variable domain (other parts from reference TRBV28 and TRBJ1-5): DVKVTQSSRYLVKRTGEKVFLECVQDMDHENMFWYRQDPGLGLRLIYFSYDVKMKEKGDIPEGYSVSREKKERFSLILESASTNQTSMYLCASSPGAGTLYSNQPQHFGDGTRLSIL.

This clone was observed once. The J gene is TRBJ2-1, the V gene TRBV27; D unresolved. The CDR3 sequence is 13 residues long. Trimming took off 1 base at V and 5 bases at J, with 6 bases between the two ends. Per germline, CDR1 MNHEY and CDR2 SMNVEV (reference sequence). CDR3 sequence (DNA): TGTGCCAGCAGTTTATTCAGGAACAATGAGCAGTTCTTC. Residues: CASSLFRNNEQFF.